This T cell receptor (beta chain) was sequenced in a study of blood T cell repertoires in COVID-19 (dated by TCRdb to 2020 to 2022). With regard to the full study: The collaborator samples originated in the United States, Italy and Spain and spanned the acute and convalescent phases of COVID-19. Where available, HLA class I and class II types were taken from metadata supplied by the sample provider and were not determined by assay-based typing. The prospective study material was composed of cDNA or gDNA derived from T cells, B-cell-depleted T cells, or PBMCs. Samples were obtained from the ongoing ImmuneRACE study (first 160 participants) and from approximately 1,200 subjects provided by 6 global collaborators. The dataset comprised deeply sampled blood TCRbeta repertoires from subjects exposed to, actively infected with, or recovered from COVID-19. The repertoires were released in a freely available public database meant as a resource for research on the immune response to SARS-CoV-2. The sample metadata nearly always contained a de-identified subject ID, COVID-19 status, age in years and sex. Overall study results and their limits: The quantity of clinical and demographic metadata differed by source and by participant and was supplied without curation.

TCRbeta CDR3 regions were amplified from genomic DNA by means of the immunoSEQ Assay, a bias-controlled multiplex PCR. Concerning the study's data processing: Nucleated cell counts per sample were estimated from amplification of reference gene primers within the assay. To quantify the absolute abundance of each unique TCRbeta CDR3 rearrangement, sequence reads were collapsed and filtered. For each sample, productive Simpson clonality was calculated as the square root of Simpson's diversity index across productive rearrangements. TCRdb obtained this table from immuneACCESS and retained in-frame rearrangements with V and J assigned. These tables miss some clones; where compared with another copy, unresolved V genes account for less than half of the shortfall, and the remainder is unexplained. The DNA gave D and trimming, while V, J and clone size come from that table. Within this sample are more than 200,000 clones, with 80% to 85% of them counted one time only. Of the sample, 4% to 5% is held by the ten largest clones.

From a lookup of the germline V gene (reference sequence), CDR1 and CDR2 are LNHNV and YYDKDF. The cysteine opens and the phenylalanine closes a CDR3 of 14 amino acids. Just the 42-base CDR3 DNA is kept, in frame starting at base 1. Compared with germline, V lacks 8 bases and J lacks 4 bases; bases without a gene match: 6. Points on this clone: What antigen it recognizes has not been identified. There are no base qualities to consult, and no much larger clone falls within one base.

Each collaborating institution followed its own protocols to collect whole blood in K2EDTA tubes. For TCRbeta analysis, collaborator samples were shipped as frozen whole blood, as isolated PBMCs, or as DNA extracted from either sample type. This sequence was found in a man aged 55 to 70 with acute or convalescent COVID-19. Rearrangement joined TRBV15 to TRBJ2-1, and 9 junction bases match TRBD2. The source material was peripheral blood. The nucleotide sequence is TGTGCCACCCAGAGCGGGAGGCATTACAATGAGCAGTTCTTC. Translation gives CATQSGRHYNEQFF.